The 10 T cell receptor beta chains below were found in one sample sequenced in a study of T cells in Graves' hyperthyroidism and ophthalmopathy (dated by TCRdb to the late 2010s). Library creation used multiplex PCR. The sample was run on an Illumina HiSeq 2000. The TCR beta CDR3 regions were amplified from the RNA transcripts. A first-round RT-PCR of the TCR CDR3 used the HTBI primer set with the Qiagen OneStep RT-PCR kit. The raw public data were reprocessed by TCRdb itself: fastp quality trimming at Q25, MiXCR clonotype calling, in-frame beta chains only. Under each unique CDR3 protein, matching rows form one entry showing the most common genes and DNA. In all, the sample holds 700,000 or so distinct CDR3 sequences, and 16% of those were seen once. 8.4% of the sample rests with the top ten. Sample: blood. The receptor set was obtained from a man between 18 and 35 years old with Graves' hyperthyroidism.

V gene TRBV28 combines with J gene TRBJ1-2, with D maybe TRBD1 (6 bases). The length of the CDR3 is 11 residues. Per germline, CDR1 MDHEN and CDR2 SYDVKM. Trimming shortened V by 7 bases and J by 10 bases, and 13 bases separated the two germline ends. The CDR3 loop reads CASTNGQPYTF. In nucleotides, the CDR3 is TGTGCCAGCACCAATGGACAGCCCTACACCTTC.

There are many counts of this clonotype. The chain couples TRBV27 to TRBJ1-5, with D possibly matching TRBD1 (5 bases). Trimming shortened V by 5 bases and J by 9 bases, and 17 bases separated the two germline ends. The CDR3 is made up of 14 amino acids. Per germline, CDR1 MNHEY and CDR2 SMNVEV (reference sequence). CDR3 sequence (DNA): TGTGCCAGCAGTAGGGATCTGTGGGGGTGGCCCCAGCATTTT. It codes for CASSRDLWGWPQHF.

A few counts support this clonotype. This chain links TRBV7-2 with TRBJ1-4; no definite D call. Trimming shortened V by 4 bases and J by 10 bases, and 16 bases separated the two germline ends. Germline loops: CDR1 SGHTA, CDR2 FQGNSA. The CDR3 loop spans 14 amino acids. As DNA, the CDR3 is TGTGCCAGCAGCTCGGTTACTTCAGGCGGAAAACTGTTTTTT. Its translation is CASSSVTSGGKLFF.

The chain has TRBV7-9 and TRBJ2-7; 10 positions agree with TRBD1. Looked up from germline, CDR1 is SEHNR and CDR2 is FQNEAQ (reference sequence). V was clipped by 1 base and J by 9 bases; unmatched bases: 9. This CDR3 has 15 amino acids. The CDR3 coding sequence is TGTGCCAGCAGCTTAGGTGGGGGAGACAGGGGGCTGCAGTACTTC. Protein sequence: CASSLGGGDRGLQYF.

This clonotype appeared many times. The chain couples TRBV25-1 to TRBJ2-5; TRBD2 matches at 12 bases. The CDR3 has 15 residues. CDR1 and CDR2 from the germline V gene are MGHDK and SYGVNS. V was pared by 7 bases and J by 4 bases, with 7 bases of the junction left unmatched. CDR3: CASIRLAGEGETQYF. The DNA for the CDR3 is TGTGCCAGCATTCGACTAGCGGGAGAGGGAGAGACCCAGTACTTC. Full variable domain (outside the CDR3, taken from reference TRBV25-1 and TRBJ2-5): EADIYQTPRYLVIGTGKKITLECSQTMGHDKMYWYQQDPGMELHLIHYSYGVNSTEKGDLSSESTVSRIRTEHFPLTLESARPSHTSQYLCASIRLAGEGETQYFGPGTRLLVL.

The chain recombines TRBV15 with TRBJ1-5; a weak D match, TRBD1 (6 bases). Germline V lookup: CDR1 LNHNV, CDR2 YYDKDF (reference sequence). The CDR3 has 17 residues. Between the trimmed V and J ends, which lost 0 bases and 2 bases, there was a span of 14 bases. The CDR3 DNA follows: TGTGCCACCAGCAGAGATCGGATGGGGGGCGGCAATCAGCCCCAGCATTTT. Amino acids: CATSRDRMGGGNQPQHF.

The sample holds a few counts of this clonotype. The J gene is TRBJ2-1, the V gene TRBV29-1; tentative D call: TRBD2 (6 bases). V was shortened by 4 bases and J by 9 bases, with 22 bases between the two germline ends. From germline, CDR1 is SQVTM and CDR2 ANQGSEA. The CDR3 contains 15 residues. The CDR3 reads CSVGGHGWTTGEQFF. The DNA of the CDR3 is TGCAGCGTTGGAGGACATGGTTGGACTACGGGTGAGCAGTTCTTC.

This clonotype turned up a few times. The J gene is TRBJ2-1, the V gene TRBV18; perhaps TRBD1 as D (7 bases). The V end lost 4 bases, the J end lost 6 bases, and 13 bases lay between the germline ends. CDR1 is KGHSH and CDR2 is LQKENI in the germline V gene. The CDR3 runs to 14 residues. CDR3: CASSQTQGGNEQFF. In DNA, the CDR3 is TGTGCCAGCTCACAAACCCAGGGGGGCAATGAGCAGTTCTTC.

The count of this clonotype is one. This may be a read error: a much more frequent sequence differs by one nucleotide. The V call is TRBV6-2 or TRBV6-3, the J call TRBJ2-2; D gene uncertain. The CDR3 sequence is 11 residues long. Trimming stripped 5 bases from V and 7 bases from J, with 5 bases between. Germline V lookup: CDR1 MNHEY, CDR2 SVGEGT. CDR3 bases: TGTGCCAGCAGTAACGGCGGGGAGCTGTTTTTT. Amino acid sequence: CASSNGGELFF.

The chain uses TRBV4-1 and TRBJ2-1; TRBD1 might be the D (6 bases). The CDR3 extends over 14 amino acids. From germline, CDR1 is MGHRA and CDR2 YSYEKL. Trimming shortened V by 4 bases and J by 6 bases, and 13 bases separated the two germline ends. The CDR3 region has the DNA TGCGCCAGCAGCCTCCCTTCGACAGGCAATGAGCAGTTCTTC. This encodes CASSLPSTGNEQFF.